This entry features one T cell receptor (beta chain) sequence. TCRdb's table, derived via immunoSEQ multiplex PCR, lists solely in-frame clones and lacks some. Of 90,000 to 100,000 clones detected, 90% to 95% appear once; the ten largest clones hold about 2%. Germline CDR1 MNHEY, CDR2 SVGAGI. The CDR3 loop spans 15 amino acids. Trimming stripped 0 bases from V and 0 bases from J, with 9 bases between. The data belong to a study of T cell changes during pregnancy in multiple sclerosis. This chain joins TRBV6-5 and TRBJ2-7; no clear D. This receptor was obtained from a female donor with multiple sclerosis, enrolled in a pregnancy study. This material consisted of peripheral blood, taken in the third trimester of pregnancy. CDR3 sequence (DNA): TGTGCCAGCAGTTACTCACGGAGTCCCTCCTACGAGCAGTACTTC. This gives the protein CASSYSRSPSYEQYF.